The entry that follows covers one TCR beta chain sequence. In the original workflow: For nucleated cells, counts were estimated from reference gene primer amplification. The data were produced by immunoSEQ multiplex PCR, yet TCRdb's version contains in-frame clones alone and is incomplete. The V and J calls and clone size were taken over from that table, and D and trimming were inferred from the DNA. The table lists 150,000 to 200,000 clones, about 92% of them singletons, with less than 2% in the top ten. CDR3 length equals 17 residues. V was trimmed by 3 bases and J by 7 bases, leaving 19 bases between them. Germline V gene lookup returns CDR1 LGHNA and CDR2 YNFKEQ. These data belong to a study of blood T cell repertoires in COVID-19. Background on the study: T cells, B-cell-depleted T cells, or PBMCs provided the cDNA or gDNA that served as material.

This chain uses TRBV4-2 with TRBJ1-6, with D unresolved. The sequence derives from a woman aged 60-75 years with COVID-19, enrolled during active disease. The source material was peripheral blood. DNA for the CDR3: TGTGCCAGCAGCCACCCTGGGCCTAATCCCCAGAATTCACCCCTCCACTTT. Translating gives CASSHPGPNPQNSPLHF.